One sample yielded the 29 T cell receptor beta chains listed below, sequenced in a study of shared clonotypes between healthy human individuals. Naivety among CD8 cells was defined by CD45RO negativity and positive CCR7 selection, thereby excluding terminally differentiated effector memory CD45RA+ cells. Profiling relied on immunoSEQ multiplex PCR, and the TCRdb table lists in-frame clones only, not all of them. Of about 610,000 clones in the sample, about 96% are singletons; the top ten hold less than 0.12%. Sequenced sample: naive CD8+ T cells sorted from blood. Source of these receptors: a woman in her twenties or thirties in good health.

This clone was counted a single time. This chain connects TRBV5-4 to TRBJ2-1; D remains ambiguous. Trimming pared 0 bases from V and 0 bases from J, leaving 13 bases between. Germline CDR1 SGHNT, CDR2 YYREEE (reference sequence). This CDR3 is 17 amino acids long. The CDR3 sequence: CASSLGRAILSYNEQFF. CDR3 nucleotide sequence: TGTGCCAGCAGCTTGGGGAGAGCCATCCTCTCCTACAATGAGCAGTTCTTC. Looking up the rest from reference TRBV5-4 and TRBJ2-1 gives the full variable domain: ETGVTQSPTHLIKTRGQQVTLRCSSQSGHNTVSWYQQALGQGPQFIFQYYREEENGRGNFPPRFSGLQFPNYSSELNVNALELDDSALYLCASSLGRAILSYNEQFFGPGTRLTVL.

This clone was recorded only once. The rearrangement joins TRBV19 to TRBJ1-5, with D perhaps TRBD1 (6 bases). Germline CDR1 is LNHDA and CDR2 is SQIVND (reference sequence). The CDR3 runs to 14 residues. V gave up 7 bases and J gave up 6 bases, with 16 bases separating them. CDR3 sequence: CASKGVQGGQPQHF. The CDR3 nucleotides are TGTGCCAGTAAGGGGGTTCAAGGCGGTCAGCCCCAGCATTTT.

The chain couples TRBV7-2 to TRBJ2-7; D perhaps matches TRBD1 (8 bases). CDR1 SGHTA and CDR2 FQGNSA come from the germline V gene. CDR3 length: 15 amino acids. Trimming took off 4 bases at V and 1 base at J, with 14 bases between the two ends. The CDR3 DNA sequence: TGTGCCAGCAGCTCAGGACAGGGAGGGTCCTACGAGCAGTACTTC. It is translated as CASSSGQGGSYEQYF.

V is TRBV29-1 and J is TRBJ1-1; D is unclear. Germline CDR1 reads SQVTM; CDR2 reads ANQGSEA. The CDR3 contains 13 residues. V was clipped by 3 bases and J by 0 bases, with 8 bases between them. The CDR3 coding sequence is TGCAGCGTTGACGGAGACATGAACACTGAAGCTTTCTTT. This gives the protein CSVDGDMNTEAFF.

The chain joins TRBV4-1 to TRBJ1-5, with unresolved D. Germline V CDR1 and CDR2: MGHRA, YSYEKL. CDR3 length: 20 amino acids. The V gene lost 0 bases and the J gene lost 2 bases, with 23 bases spanning the gap. CDR3 in amino acids: CASSQDYESRTSHGNQPQHF. CDR3 in DNA: TGCGCCAGCAGCCAAGATTATGAGAGCCGCACCTCCCATGGCAATCAGCCCCAGCATTTT.

The J gene is TRBJ1-6, the V gene TRBV27; the D is unclear. The CDR3 length is 13 residues. Germline lookup yields CDR1 MNHEY and CDR2 SMNVEV (reference sequence). Trimming shortened V by 2 bases and J by 5 bases, and 4 bases separated the two germline ends. CDR3 amino acids: CASSLRDNSPLHF. The CDR3 DNA reads TGTGCCAGCAGTTTAAGGGATAATTCACCCCTCCACTTT.

The chain joins TRBV13 to TRBJ1-1; D possibly corresponds to TRBD1 (6 bases). Germline-derived CDR1 and CDR2 are PRHDT and FYEKMQ (reference sequence). There are 16 residues in the CDR3. The V and J ends lost 5 bases and 1 base respectively, with 17 bases between them. CDR3 in amino acids: CASSPLRTDQNTEAFF. Written as DNA, the CDR3 is TGTGCCAGCAGCCCCCTCCGGACAGATCAGAACACTGAAGCTTTCTTT.

The chain has TRBV7-9 and TRBJ1-2; D might be TRBD1 (6 bases). The germline V gene encodes CDR1 SEHNR and CDR2 FQNEAQ (reference sequence). The CDR3 is 14 residues long. With 3 bases removed from V and 1 base from J, the gap between germline ends came to 9 bases. CDR3 DNA sequence: TGTGCCAGCAGCTTGGGGACACATAACTATGGCTACACCTTC. Translation gives CASSLGTHNYGYTF.

The J gene is TRBJ2-7, the V gene TRBV6-1; D could derive from TRBD1 or TRBD2 (5 bases each). The CDR3 totals 12 residues. Trimming took off 11 bases at V and 2 bases at J, with 13 bases between the two ends. CDR1 and CDR2 (germline): MNHNS, SASEGT. The chain's CDR3 is CASRDGTYEQYF. CDR3 coding DNA: TGTGCCTCCAGGGACGGTACCTACGAGCAGTACTTC.

The rearrangement uses TRBV6-5 and TRBJ1-3, with a tentative D call TRBD1 (5 bases). The V and J ends lost 6 bases and 5 bases respectively, with 14 bases between them. The germline CDR1 and CDR2 sequences are MNHEY and SVGAGI. There are 14 residues in the CDR3. The CDR3 loop is CASSPFEGRNTIYF. The DNA of the CDR3 is TGTGCCAGCAGCCCCTTTGAGGGGAGAAACACCATATATTTT.

J is TRBJ2-7 and V is TRBV14; D possibly corresponds to TRBD1 (5 bases). Germline CDR1 is SGHDN and CDR2 is FVKESK. The length of the CDR3 is 13 residues. The V end lost 4 bases, the J end lost 5 bases, and 12 bases lay between the germline ends. The CDR3 DNA follows: TGTGCCAGCAGCCTCAGGGCAGTACACGAGCAGTACTTC. Translating gives CASSLRAVHEQYF.

This sequence joins TRBV27 and TRBJ2-6; no firm D call. The CDR3 extends over 16 amino acids. The V end was cut by 3 bases, the J end by 0 bases, with 9 bases between. Per the germline V gene, CDR1 is MNHEY and CDR2 is SMNVEV (reference sequence). The DNA of the CDR3 is TGTGCCAGCAGTTTTGTCTTAGCCTCTGGGGCCAACGTCCTGACTTTC. Residues: CASSFVLASGANVLTF.

V is TRBV2 and J is TRBJ1-3; TRBD1 might be the D (5 bases). The CDR3 sequence is 16 residues long. Trimming removed 2 bases from V and 2 bases from J, with 13 bases in between. Germline-derived CDR1 and CDR2 are SNHLY and FYNNEI. CDR3 sequence (DNA): TGTGCCAGCAGTGAATCGGGGGAAGGGGCTGGAAACACCATATATTTT. It translates to CASSESGEGAGNTIYF.

The gene calls are TRBV27 and TRBJ2-2, with D hard to call. V dropped 2 bases and J dropped 3 bases, with 7 bases sitting between them. The CDR3 runs to 14 residues. Germline V gives CDR1 MNHEY, CDR2 SMNVEV (reference sequence). The DNA of the CDR3 is TGTGCCAGCAGTTTAATCCCCCACACCGGGGAGCTGTTTTTT. Protein product: CASSLIPHTGELFF.

V gene TRBV27 combines with J gene TRBJ2-1; TRBD2 might be the D (5 bases). Germline assignment: CDR1 MNHEY and CDR2 SMNVEV (reference sequence). The CDR3 is made up of 12 amino acids. The V end lost 3 bases, the J end lost 10 bases, and 10 bases lay between the germline ends. The CDR3 reads CASSLGGEEQFF. As DNA, the CDR3 is TGTGCCAGCAGTTTGGGTGGGGAGGAGCAGTTCTTC.

This chain joins TRBV28 and TRBJ2-7; 7 bases match TRBD1. With 8 bases clipped from V and 2 bases from J, the junction kept 6 bases outside the gene matches. The CDR3 has 13 residues. Per the germline V gene, CDR1 is MDHEN and CDR2 is SYDVKM. The chain's CDR3 is CASQTGVTYEQYF. CDR3 nucleotides: TGTGCCAGCCAAACAGGGGTAACCTACGAGCAGTACTTC.

The chain is built from TRBV28 and TRBJ2-7, with D possibly TRBD2 on 7 matching bases. V lost 3 bases to trimming and J lost 2 bases, with 20 bases between them. CDR3 length: 17 amino acids. Looked up from germline, CDR1 is MDHEN and CDR2 is SYDVKM. CDR3 residues: CASSLQGSTSRPYEQYF. In nucleotides, the CDR3 is TGTGCCAGCAGTTTGCAGGGGTCGACTAGCCGGCCCTACGAGCAGTACTTC. Combining the CDR3 with reference TRBV28 and TRBJ2-7 gives the whole variable domain DVKVTQSSRYLVKRTGEKVFLECVQDMDHENMFWYRQDPGLGLRLIYFSYDVKMKEKGDIPEGYSVSREKKERFSLILESASTNQTSMYLCASSLQGSTSRPYEQYFGPGTRLTVT.

Notes on this clone: The same CDR3 arises from other DNA sequences in this sample as well. The chain recombines TRBV15 with TRBJ2-2; D gene ambiguous. The CDR3 runs to 13 residues. Germline V gives CDR1 LNHNV, CDR2 YYDKDF (reference sequence). V lost 5 bases and J lost 1, with 5 bases in between. The CDR3 here is CATSLLNTGELFF. In DNA, the CDR3 is TGTGCCACCAGCTTACTGAACACCGGGGAGCTGTTTTTT.

The chain combines TRBV7-9 with TRBJ1-1, with TRBD1 matching over 7 bases. Germline V gene data show CDR1 as SEHNR and CDR2 as FQNEAQ (reference sequence). Germline trimming cut 3 bases from V and 11 bases from J; bases unmatched to any gene: 6. CDR3 length equals 12 residues. CDR3 residues: CASSFGQDVAFF. In DNA, the CDR3 is TGTGCCAGCAGCTTCGGACAGGACGTGGCTTTCTTT.

This clone was observed a single time. The chain uses TRBV11-2 and TRBJ2-7; 9 bases align to TRBD2. Germline V gene sequence: CDR1 SGHAT, CDR2 FQNNGV. V lost 8 bases, J lost 5 bases, and 10 bases stayed unmatched. The CDR3 has 14 residues. CDR3 bases: TGTGCCAGCGCCTTCGTAGCGGGAGTTCACGAGCAGTACTTC. This codes for CASAFVAGVHEQYF.

The chain employs TRBV5-6 and TRBJ1-1, with D possibly being TRBD1 (6 bases). V lost 3 bases, J lost 8 bases, and 14 bases lay in between. Germline CDR1 reads SGHDT; CDR2 reads YYEEEE. This CDR3 region has 13 residues. The CDR3 DNA is TGTGCCAGCAGCTCCGGGGGCGTAGGGGAAGCTTTCTTT. It translates to CASSSGGVGEAFF.

V usage is TRBV28 and J usage is TRBJ2-5, with TRBD1 matching over 10 bases. After removal of 3 bases from V and 5 bases from J, the junction contained 9 bases not matched to a gene. There are 16 residues in the CDR3. Germline V gene lookup returns CDR1 MDHEN and CDR2 SYDVKM. DNA of the CDR3: TGTGCCAGCAGTTTGACATCCGGGACAGGGGAGGAGACCCAGTACTTC. The encoded protein is CASSLTSGTGEETQYF.

This chain joins TRBV19 and TRBJ2-7; D gene uncertain. This CDR3 region has 13 residues. V gave up 5 bases and J gave up 3 bases, with 11 bases separating them. Germline V lookup: CDR1 LNHDA, CDR2 SQIVND (reference sequence). The DNA for the CDR3 is TGTGCCAGTAGTGGCCTCGGAATCTACGAGCAGTACTTC. Translated: CASSGLGIYEQYF.

V gene TRBV5-6 combines with J gene TRBJ2-7; 9 nucleotides match TRBD2. V dropped 6 bases and J dropped 6; count of bases not matched to a gene: 13. The CDR3 consists of 15 residues. Germline V lookup: CDR1 SGHDT, CDR2 YYEEEE. The CDR3 region is CASTLSGSPRGEQYF. In DNA, the CDR3 is TGTGCCAGCACGCTTAGCGGGAGCCCGAGAGGCGAGCAGTACTTC.

The rearrangement uses TRBV28 and TRBJ2-7; 10 positions match TRBD2. J lost 5 bases, V lost 4 bases, and 8 bases had no gene match. Germline values: CDR1 MDHEN, CDR2 SYDVKM. The CDR3 has 15 amino acids. CDR3 coding DNA: TGTGCCAGCAGTTATTCGTGGCTAGCGGGAGACGAGCAGTACTTC. Residues: CASSYSWLAGDEQYF.

The V call is TRBV6-1, the J call TRBJ2-7; D perhaps matches TRBD1 (6 bases). Trimming removed 4 bases at V and 3 bases at J, with 16 bases between. The CDR3 totals 15 residues. Germline loops: CDR1 MNHNS, CDR2 SASEGT. For the CDR3, the DNA is TGTGCCAGCAGTGTCGGGGACAAAGTGTTCTACGAGCAGTACTTC. Translation gives CASSVGDKVFYEQYF.

This clone was seen just once. The J gene is TRBJ2-7, the V gene TRBV6-7; 10 bases are a match to TRBD2. TRBV6-7 is an ORF, with its function uncertain. The CDR3 totals 17 residues. J lost 0 bases, V lost 7 bases, and 12 bases had no gene match. As DNA, the CDR3 is TGTGCCAGCAACCCCGCCGGACTAGCGGCCAGCTCCTACGAGCAGTACTTC. Its translation is CASNPAGLAASSYEQYF.

This sequence joins TRBV5-1 and TRBJ2-7; no definite D call. Germline V gene sequence: CDR1 SGHRS, CDR2 YFSETQ. V lost 4 bases and J lost 6, with 8 bases in between. This CDR3 comprises 11 residues. The CDR3 loop is CASSDGLEQYF. The DNA for the CDR3 is TGCGCCAGCAGCGACGGCCTCGAGCAGTACTTC.

The chain couples TRBV27 to TRBJ2-7; D gene ambiguous. Germline V gives CDR1 MNHEY, CDR2 SMNVEV (reference sequence). V shed 8 bases and J shed 2 bases, with 7 bases lying between them. CDR3 length equals 11 residues. The CDR3 loop reads CASRSAYEQYF. The CDR3 DNA is TGTGCCAGCCGATCCGCCTACGAGCAGTACTTC.